The 29 T cell receptor beta chains below come from one sample, sequenced in a study of response to subunit inactivated influenza vaccine. MiXCR was run by TCRdb on the RT-PCR reads, yielding one entry per CDR3 protein. The table shows approximately 730,000 distinct CDR3 sequences, with around 13% occurring only once. This sample comprised PBMCs from blood, obtained approximately 15 days before vaccination. The receptors originated from a man between 50 and 59 years old who received an inactivated influenza vaccine.

This chain joins TRBV20-1 and TRBJ2-2, with 9 positions matching TRBD1. The germline V gene encodes CDR1 DFQATT and CDR2 SNEGSKA (reference sequence). J was trimmed by 3 bases and V by 0 bases; bases with no gene match: 8. This CDR3 is built from 17 residues. The CDR3 region has the DNA TGCAGTGCTAGAGATGTACTACAGGGGGCTGACACCGGGGAGCTGTTTTTT. Translated, it gives CSARDVLQGADTGELFF.

There are a few counts of this clonotype. This chain joins TRBV13 and TRBJ2-1; TRBD2 agrees at 7 bases. The length of the CDR3 is 16 residues. V lost 5 bases to trimming and J lost 9 bases; unmatched junction nucleotides: 16. Germline CDR1 reads PRHDT; CDR2 reads FYEKMQ (reference sequence). CDR3 sequence (DNA): TGTGCCAGCAGCCTCCAGACTAGCTCTTTTTTTTTTGAGCAGTTCTTC. Amino acid sequence: CASSLQTSSFFFEQFF.

V gene TRBV5-6 combines with J gene TRBJ1-1; 7 positions match TRBD1. Germline-derived CDR1 and CDR2 are SGHDT and YYEEEE. Trimming cost V 3 bases and J 1 base; bases outside gene matches: 6. The CDR3 is 15 residues long. CDR3 amino acids: CASSSARTGNTEAFF. The DNA of the CDR3 is TGTGCCAGCAGCTCGGCCAGGACAGGGAACACTGAAGCTTTCTTT.

This clonotype showed up just a few times. For the CDR3, the DNA is TGTGCCAGCAGCGGGGGCCGTGGGCGGCAAGAGACCCAGTACTTC. This codes for CASSGGRGRQETQYF. The V call is TRBV9, the J call TRBJ2-5, with D tentatively TRBD1 (5 bases). V was clipped by 3 bases and J by 2 bases, with 14 bases between them. The CDR3 length is 15 residues. In germline, CDR1 is SGDLS, CDR2 YYNGEE.

This clonotype appeared a few times. The rearrangement links TRBV12-3 or TRBV12-4 to TRBJ2-1; D unclear. Trimming cost V 4 bases and J 2 bases, with 6 bases left between them. The CDR3 runs 13 residues. The DNA of the CDR3 is TGTGCCAGCAGTTCCCAGCCCTACAATGAGCAGTTCTTC. It translates to CASSSQPYNEQFF.

This clonotype has a count of ten or more. V is TRBV7-9 and J is TRBJ2-5, with D perhaps TRBD2 (6 bases). V gave up 5 bases and J gave up 2 bases, with 15 bases separating them. The CDR3 covers 15 residues. Germline values: CDR1 SEHNR, CDR2 FQNEAQ (reference sequence). In nucleotides, the CDR3 is TGTGCCAGCAGCACGGGACGGACTACTCAAGAGACCCAGTACTTC. Its protein is CASSTGRTTQETQYF. Full variable domain (remainder filled in from reference TRBV7-9 and TRBJ2-5): DTGVSQNPRHKITKRGQNVTFRCDPISEHNRLYWYRQTLGQGPEFLTYFQNEAQLEKSRLLSDRFSAERPKGSFSTLEIQRTEQGDSAMYLCASSTGRTTQETQYFGPGTRLLVL.

This clonotype was detected ten times or more. The chain links TRBV5-1 to TRBJ1-4; D is unclear. Between the trimmed V and J ends, which lost 1 base and 6 bases, there was a span of 13 bases. This CDR3 comprises 15 residues. Germline CDR1 SGHRS, CDR2 YFSETQ. CDR3 loop: CASSLSGPADEKLFF. As DNA, the CDR3 is TGCGCCAGCAGCTTGTCTGGCCCAGCCGATGAAAAACTGTTTTTT.

This clonotype turned up a few times. The chain links TRBV5-1 to TRBJ1-1; TRBD1 matches 12 bases. The CDR3 runs to 14 residues. The ends lost 4 bases at V and 9 bases at J; junction bases unmatched: 7. Germline V CDR1 and CDR2: SGHRS, YFSETQ. Written as DNA, the CDR3 is TGCGCCAGCAGCAACCGGGACAGGGGGCAGCAAGCTTTCTTT. Its protein product is CASSNRDRGQQAFF.

This clonotype turned up a few times. CDR3 sequence reads: CASSKGLAGADEQFF. CDR3 in DNA: TGTGCCAGCAGTAAGGGACTAGCGGGAGCGGATGAGCAGTTCTTC. This chain uses TRBV2 with TRBJ2-1; 14 nucleotides line up with TRBD2. The V and J ends lost 5 bases and 8 bases, in that order; junction bases with no gene match: 5. The CDR3 is 15 residues long. Germline assignment: CDR1 SNHLY and CDR2 FYNNEI.

J is TRBJ2-5 and V is TRBV3-1; possibly TRBD1 or TRBD2 for D (5 bases each). The germline V and J ends were trimmed by 1 base and 2 bases, with 11 bases remaining between them. CDR3 size: 15 residues. Germline V gives CDR1 LGHDT, CDR2 YNNKEL (reference sequence). CDR3 DNA sequence: TGTGCCAGCAGCCAAGCGGGACCCGCGCAAGAGACCCAGTACTTC. Its protein product is CASSQAGPAQETQYF.

This chain uses TRBV20-1 with TRBJ2-2, with 9 bases aligning to TRBD2. The germline CDR1 and CDR2 sequences are DFQATT and SNEGSKA (reference sequence). The CDR3 extends over 15 amino acids. Trimming removed 3 bases from V and 1 base from J; junction bases left unmatched: 3. CDR3 DNA: TGCAGTGCTAGCCTAGCGGGGATGAACACCGGGGAGCTGTTTTTT. This translates into CSASLAGMNTGELFF.

This clonotype was counted only a few times. The chain has TRBV7-2 and TRBJ2-3, with TRBD1 identical over 7 bases. The V and J ends lost 5 bases and 0 bases, in that order; junction bases with no gene match: 5. The CDR3 totals 15 residues. Germline V gives CDR1 SGHTA, CDR2 FQGNSA. The CDR3 loop is CASSPIRGSTDTQYF. The CDR3 nucleotides read TGTGCCAGCAGCCCAATCAGGGGGAGCACAGATACGCAGTATTTT.

This clonotype came up a few times. This chain links TRBV5-1 with TRBJ2-7; 10 bases match TRBD1. This CDR3 spans 15 amino acids. The J segment lost 3 bases and the V segment lost 4 bases, leaving 7 bases of the junction unmatched. Germline CDR1 SGHRS, CDR2 YFSETQ. CDR3 amino acids: CASSPGQGTVYEQYF. CDR3 nucleotide sequence: TGCGCCAGCAGCCCGGGACAGGGGACAGTCTACGAGCAGTACTTC.

The chain couples TRBV5-6 to TRBJ1-2, with 7 bases that match TRBD1. The CDR3 covers 14 residues. V shed 3 bases, J shed 8 bases, and the junction held 10 bases outside the gene matches. Per germline, CDR1 SGHDT and CDR2 YYEEEE. In nucleotides, the CDR3 is TGTGCCAGCAGCTCGGAGGGGGCAGCTCCGGGCTACACCTTC. Residues: CASSSEGAAPGYTF. Full variable domain (outside the CDR3, taken from reference TRBV5-6 and TRBJ1-2): DAGVTQSPTHLIKTRGQQVTLRCSPKSGHDTVSWYQQALGQGPQFIFQYYEEEERQRGNFPDRFSGHQFPNYSSELNVNALLLGDSALYLCASSSEGAAPGYTFGSGTRLTVV.

This clonotype has a handful of counts. The chain is built from TRBV20-1 and TRBJ1-1; D ambiguous. Germline V gene data show CDR1 as DFQATT and CDR2 as SNEGSKA (reference sequence). The V end was cut by 0 bases, the J end by 3 bases, with 14 bases between. The CDR3 is 15 amino acids. CDR3 region: CSARDSLGRHTEAFF. In DNA, the CDR3 is TGCAGTGCTAGAGATAGTTTAGGGCGCCACACTGAAGCTTTCTTT.

This clonotype was detected a few times. The genes are TRBV20-1 and TRBJ1-1; D is possibly TRBD1 (6 bases). V lost 0 bases and J lost 10, with 18 bases in between. Looked up from germline, CDR1 is DFQATT and CDR2 is SNEGSKA (reference sequence). CDR3 size: 14 residues. In nucleotides, the CDR3 is TGCAGTGCTAGAGATTCTTTAGGGGGAAACGCAGCTTTCTTT. Translating it yields CSARDSLGGNAAFF.

Only a few counts were recorded for this clonotype. The chain combines TRBV9 with TRBJ1-1; 7 positions match TRBD1. Germline lookup yields CDR1 SGDLS and CDR2 YYNGEE. The V segment lost 4 bases and the J segment 3 bases; nucleotides outside the gene matches: 3. The length of the CDR3 is 13 residues. The CDR3 loop reads CASSLGTDTEAFF. The CDR3, as DNA: TGTGCCAGCAGCTTAGGGACAGACACTGAAGCTTTCTTT.

This clonotype appeared a few times. The CDR3 region is CATSGLQGNYGYTF. CDR3 nucleotides: TGTGCCACCAGTGGTTTACAGGGGAACTATGGCTACACCTTC. The J gene is TRBJ1-2, the V gene TRBV24-1; 7 positions agree with TRBD1. V lost 5 bases, J lost 2 bases, and 4 bases stayed unmatched. The CDR3 is 14 amino acids. Germline-derived CDR1 and CDR2 are KGHDR and SFDVKD.

The chain recombines TRBV27 with TRBJ2-3, with D perhaps matching TRBD1 (6 bases). The germline V and J ends were trimmed by 6 bases and 1 base, with 14 bases remaining between them. Germline lookup yields CDR1 MNHEY and CDR2 SMNVEV (reference sequence). The CDR3 extends over 15 amino acids. Here the CDR3 DNA reads TGTGCCAGCAGCCCTCAGAGGACAGGCACAGATACGCAGTATTTT. Its translation: CASSPQRTGTDTQYF.

DNA for the CDR3: TGTGCCAGCAGCCTCTCCGGGACTAGCGGGAAAGACCAAGAGACCCAGTACTTC. It specifies CASSLSGTSGKDQETQYF. This chain joins TRBV12-3 or TRBV12-4 and TRBJ2-5; TRBD2 matches at 13 bases. This CDR3 comprises 18 residues. The J segment lost 0 bases and the V segment lost 6 bases, leaving 10 bases of the junction unmatched.

This clonotype was seen only a few times. The chain joins TRBV11-2 to TRBJ2-1, with D uncertain. CDR3 length: 14 amino acids. CDR1 SGHAT and CDR2 FQNNGV come from the germline V gene. The V and J ends lost 2 bases and 6 bases respectively, with 11 bases between them. DNA for the CDR3: TGTGCCAGCAGCTTACAGGAGCTCGCCAATGAGCAGTTCTTC. Amino acid sequence: CASSLQELANEQFF.

V and J are TRBV2 and TRBJ2-1; D perhaps matches TRBD1 (6 bases). Germline-derived CDR1 and CDR2 are SNHLY and FYNNEI. This CDR3 spans 12 amino acids. The V gene lost 7 bases and the J gene lost 9 bases, with 13 bases spanning the gap. CDR3 nucleotide sequence: TGTGCCAGCACTTACAGGGTTCGTGAGCAGTTCTTC. Translating it yields CASTYRVREQFF.

J is TRBJ2-7 and V is TRBV10-3; D is unresolved. V lost 4 bases and J lost 3, with 7 bases in between. From germline, CDR1 is ENHRY and CDR2 SYGVKD. The CDR3 totals 12 residues. In DNA, the CDR3 is TGTGCCATCAGTGCAAGGGTCTACGAGCAGTACTTC. Residues: CAISARVYEQYF.

The rearrangement joins TRBV5-5 to TRBJ2-3; perhaps D is TRBD1 or TRBD2 (6 bases each). CDR3 length: 16 residues. Germline-derived CDR1 and CDR2 are SGHKS and YYEKEE (reference sequence). The V end was cut by 3 bases, the J end by 4 bases, with 18 bases between. The CDR3 DNA reads as TGTGCCAGCAGCTGGGCGTGGGGGGCTAGTGCAGATACGCAGTATTTT. Its translation: CASSWAWGASADTQYF.

This clonotype was counted at least ten times. The J gene is TRBJ2-3, the V gene TRBV28; D is undetermined. CDR3 size: 15 residues. Germline values: CDR1 MDHEN, CDR2 SYDVKM. Trimming removed 3 bases from V and 1 base from J, with 11 bases in between. CDR3 protein: CASSLWASGTDTQYF. For the CDR3, the DNA is TGTGCCAGCAGTTTGTGGGCCAGCGGCACAGATACGCAGTATTTT. Full variable domain (missing parts from reference TRBV28 and TRBJ2-3): DVKVTQSSRYLVKRTGEKVFLECVQDMDHENMFWYRQDPGLGLRLIYFSYDVKMKEKGDIPEGYSVSREKKERFSLILESASTNQTSMYLCASSLWASGTDTQYFGPGTRLTVL.

V is TRBV6-5 and J is TRBJ1-5; D perhaps matches TRBD1 (5 bases). V dropped 2 bases and J dropped 3 bases, with 14 bases sitting between them. CDR1 MNHEY and CDR2 SVGAGI come from the germline V gene. The CDR3 spans 16 residues. DNA of the CDR3: TGTGCCAGCAGTTACCTGCGGGGCTATATCAATCAGCCCCAGCATTTT. The encoded protein is CASSYLRGYINQPQHF.

This clonotype was detected only a few times. J is TRBJ2-5 and V is TRBV7-8; TRBD1 aligns across 8 bases. This CDR3 has 14 residues. With 6 bases clipped from V and 5 bases from J, the junction kept 8 bases outside the gene matches. Germline V lookup: CDR1 SGHVS, CDR2 FQNEAQ. This chain's CDR3 is CASSPTGVHETQYF. CDR3 in DNA: TGTGCCAGCAGTCCGACAGGGGTGCACGAGACCCAGTACTTC. Full variable domain (rest looked up from reference TRBV7-8 and TRBJ2-5): GAGVSQSPRYKVAKRGQDVALRCDPISGHVSLFWYQQALGQGPEFLTYFQNEAQLDKSGLPSDRFFAERPEGSVSTLKIQRTQQEDSAVYLCASSPTGVHETQYFGPGTRLLVL.

The rearrangement uses TRBV19 and TRBJ2-7, with D possibly TRBD2 on 6 matching bases. Trimming took 7 bases from V and 1 from J, leaving 20 bases between them. This CDR3 is built from 16 residues. CDR1 and CDR2 (germline): LNHDA, SQIVND (reference sequence). CDR3 sequence reads: CASTMMAGMESYEQYF. As DNA, the CDR3 is TGTGCCAGTACCATGATGGCGGGGATGGAATCCTACGAGCAGTACTTC.

This clonotype has more than one count but fewer than ten. V and J are TRBV5-1 and TRBJ1-3, with 7 bases lining up with TRBD1. V trimming: 4 bases; J trimming: 0 bases; junction bases outside the gene matches: 4. The germline V gene has CDR1 SGHRS and CDR2 YFSETQ. The CDR3 contains 15 residues. The CDR3: CASSMGQLSGNTIYF. In DNA, the CDR3 is TGCGCCAGCAGCATGGGACAGCTCTCTGGAAACACCATATATTTT.